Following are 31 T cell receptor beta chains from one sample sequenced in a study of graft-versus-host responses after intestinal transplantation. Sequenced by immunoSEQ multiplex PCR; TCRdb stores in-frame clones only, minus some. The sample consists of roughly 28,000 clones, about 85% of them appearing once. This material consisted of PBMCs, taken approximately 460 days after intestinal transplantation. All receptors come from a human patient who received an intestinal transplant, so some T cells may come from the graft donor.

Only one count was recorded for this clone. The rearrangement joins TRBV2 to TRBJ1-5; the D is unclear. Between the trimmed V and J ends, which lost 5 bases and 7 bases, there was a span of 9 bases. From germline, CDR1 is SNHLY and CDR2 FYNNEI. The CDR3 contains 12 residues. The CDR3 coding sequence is TGTGCCAGCAGTTCAGGTTGGCAGCCCCAGCATTTT. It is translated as CASSSGWQPQHF.

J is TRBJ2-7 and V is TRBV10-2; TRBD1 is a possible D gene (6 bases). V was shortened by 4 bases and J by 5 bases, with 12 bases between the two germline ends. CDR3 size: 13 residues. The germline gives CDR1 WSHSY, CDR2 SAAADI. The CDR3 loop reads CASSVQGRDEQYF. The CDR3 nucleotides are TGCGCCAGCAGTGTCCAGGGGCGTGACGAGCAGTACTTC.

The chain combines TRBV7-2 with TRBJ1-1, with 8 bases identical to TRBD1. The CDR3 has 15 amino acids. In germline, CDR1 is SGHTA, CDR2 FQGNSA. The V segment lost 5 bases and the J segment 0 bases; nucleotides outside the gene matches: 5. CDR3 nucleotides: TGTGCCAGCAGCGTTCGACAGGGGTTGAACACTGAAGCTTTCTTT. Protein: CASSVRQGLNTEAFF.

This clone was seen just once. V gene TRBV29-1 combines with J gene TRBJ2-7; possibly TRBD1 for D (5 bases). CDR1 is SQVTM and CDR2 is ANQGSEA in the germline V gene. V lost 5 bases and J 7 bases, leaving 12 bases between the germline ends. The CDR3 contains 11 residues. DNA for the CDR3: TGCAGCGTTAACAGCCAGGGAGAGCAGTACTTC. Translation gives CSVNSQGEQYF.

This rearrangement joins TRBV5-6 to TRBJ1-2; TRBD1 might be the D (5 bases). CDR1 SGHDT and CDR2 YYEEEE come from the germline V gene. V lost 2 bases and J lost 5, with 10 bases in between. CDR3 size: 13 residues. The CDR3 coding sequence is TGTGCCAGCAGCTTAGACAGATCATATGGCTACACCTTC. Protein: CASSLDRSYGYTF.

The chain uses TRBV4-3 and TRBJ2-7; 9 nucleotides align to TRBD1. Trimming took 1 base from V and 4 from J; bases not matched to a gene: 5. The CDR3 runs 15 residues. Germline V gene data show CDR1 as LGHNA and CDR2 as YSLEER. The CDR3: CASSQATGGIYEQYF. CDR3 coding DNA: TGCGCCAGCAGCCAAGCAACAGGGGGCATTTACGAGCAGTACTTC.

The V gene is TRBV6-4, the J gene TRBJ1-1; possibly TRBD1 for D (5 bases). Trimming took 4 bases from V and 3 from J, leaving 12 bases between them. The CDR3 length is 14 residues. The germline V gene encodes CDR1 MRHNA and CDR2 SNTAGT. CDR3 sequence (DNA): TGTGCCAGCAGTGGGGACGTATACCACACTGAAGCTTTCTTT. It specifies CASSGDVYHTEAFF.

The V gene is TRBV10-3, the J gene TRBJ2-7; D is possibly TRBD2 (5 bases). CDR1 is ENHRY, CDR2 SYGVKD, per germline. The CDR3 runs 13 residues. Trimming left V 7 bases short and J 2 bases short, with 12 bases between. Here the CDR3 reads CAINDGITYEQYF. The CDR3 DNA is TGTGCCATCAATGACGGGATAACCTACGAGCAGTACTTC.

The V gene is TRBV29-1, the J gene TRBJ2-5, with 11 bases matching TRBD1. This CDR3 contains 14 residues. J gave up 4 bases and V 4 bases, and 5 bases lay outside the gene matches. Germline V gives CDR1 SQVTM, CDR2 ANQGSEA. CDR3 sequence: CSVGRTGGGETQYF. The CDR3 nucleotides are TGCAGCGTTGGTAGGACAGGGGGCGGAGAGACCCAGTACTTC.

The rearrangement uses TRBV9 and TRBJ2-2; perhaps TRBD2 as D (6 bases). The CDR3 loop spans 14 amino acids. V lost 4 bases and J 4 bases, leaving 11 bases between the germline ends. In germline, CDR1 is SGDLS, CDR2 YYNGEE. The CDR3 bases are TGTGCCAGCAGCTCAGGAGCGGGCACCGGGGAGCTGTTTTTT. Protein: CASSSGAGTGELFF.

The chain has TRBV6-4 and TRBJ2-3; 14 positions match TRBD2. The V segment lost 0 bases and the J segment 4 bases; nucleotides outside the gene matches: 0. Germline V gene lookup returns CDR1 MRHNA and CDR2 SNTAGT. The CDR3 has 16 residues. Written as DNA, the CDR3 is TGTGCCAGCAGTGACTCGACTAGCGGGGGGGCAGATACGCAGTATTTT. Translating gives CASSDSTSGGADTQYF.

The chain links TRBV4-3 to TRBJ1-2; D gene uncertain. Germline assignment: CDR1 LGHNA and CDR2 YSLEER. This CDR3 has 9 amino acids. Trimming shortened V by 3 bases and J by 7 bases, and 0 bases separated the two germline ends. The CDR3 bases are TGCGCCAGCAGCCATGGCTACACCTTC. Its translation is CASSHGYTF.

CDR3 DNA: TGTGCCAGCAGCCGTACAGAGATCTTTGGCTACACCTTC. Translated: CASSRTEIFGYTF. This rearrangement joins TRBV14 to TRBJ1-2; no firm D call. With 4 bases removed from V and 7 bases from J, the gap between germline ends came to 13 bases. Germline V lookup: CDR1 SGHDN, CDR2 FVKESK. The CDR3 totals 13 residues. Combining the CDR3 with reference TRBV14 and TRBJ1-2 gives the whole variable domain EAGVTQFPSHSVIEKGQTVTLRCDPISGHDNLYWYRRVMGKEIKFLLHFVKESKQDESGMPNNRFLAERTGGTYSTLKVQPAELEDSGVYFCASSRTEIFGYTFGSGTRLTVV.

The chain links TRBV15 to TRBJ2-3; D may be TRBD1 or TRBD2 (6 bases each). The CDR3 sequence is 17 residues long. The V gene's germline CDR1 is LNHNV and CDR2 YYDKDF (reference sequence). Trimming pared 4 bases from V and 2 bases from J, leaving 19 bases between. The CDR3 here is CATSKGGAHPSTDTQYF. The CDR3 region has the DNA TGTGCCACCAGCAAGGGGGGAGCACATCCCTCCACAGATACGCAGTATTTT.

CDR3 nucleotide sequence: TGTGCCAGCAGACTAGCGGGGGGAGGGGAGACCCAGTACTTC. This gives the protein CASRLAGGGETQYF. The chain combines TRBV27 with TRBJ2-5; TRBD2 agrees at 12 bases. The V segment lost 6 bases and the J segment 5 bases; nucleotides outside the gene matches: 4. CDR1 is MNHEY, CDR2 SMNVEV, per germline (reference sequence). CDR3 length: 14 residues.

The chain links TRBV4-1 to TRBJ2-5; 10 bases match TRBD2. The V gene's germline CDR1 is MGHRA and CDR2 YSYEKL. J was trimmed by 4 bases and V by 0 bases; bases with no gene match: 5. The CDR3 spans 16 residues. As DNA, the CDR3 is TGCGCCAGCAGCCAAGAACTAGCGGGACAAAGAGAGACCCAGTACTTC. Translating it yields CASSQELAGQRETQYF.

The DNA for the CDR3 is TGCGCCAGCAGCCAAGAACGAGGGTACGAGCAGTACTTC. Its protein product is CASSQERGYEQYF. The gene calls are TRBV4-1 and TRBJ2-7, with D tentatively TRBD2 (5 bases). The germline V and J ends were trimmed by 0 bases and 4 bases, with 7 bases remaining between them. This CDR3 contains 13 residues. The germline gives CDR1 MGHRA, CDR2 YSYEKL.

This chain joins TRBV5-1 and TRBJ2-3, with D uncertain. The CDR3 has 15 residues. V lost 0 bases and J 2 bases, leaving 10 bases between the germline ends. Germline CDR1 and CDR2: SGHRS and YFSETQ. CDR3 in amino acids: CASSLASVITDTQYF. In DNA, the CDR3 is TGCGCCAGCAGCTTGGCCAGCGTGATCACAGATACGCAGTATTTT.

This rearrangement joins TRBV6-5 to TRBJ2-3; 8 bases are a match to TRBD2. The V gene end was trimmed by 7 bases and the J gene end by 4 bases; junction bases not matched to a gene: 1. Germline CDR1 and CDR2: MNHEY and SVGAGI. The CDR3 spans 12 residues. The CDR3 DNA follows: TGTGCCAGCACGGGGGGGGCAGATACGCAGTATTTT. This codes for CASTGGADTQYF.

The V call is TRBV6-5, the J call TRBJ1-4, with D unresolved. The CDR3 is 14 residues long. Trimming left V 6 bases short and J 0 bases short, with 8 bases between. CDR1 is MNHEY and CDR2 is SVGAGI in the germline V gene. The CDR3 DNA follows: TGTGCCAGCAGCCCTTACACAACTAATGAAAAACTGTTTTTT. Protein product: CASSPYTTNEKLFF.

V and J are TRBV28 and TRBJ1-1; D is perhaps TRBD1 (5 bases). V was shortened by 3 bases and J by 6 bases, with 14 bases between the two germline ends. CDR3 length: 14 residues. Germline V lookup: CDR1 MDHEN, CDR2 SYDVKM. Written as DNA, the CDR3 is TGTGCCAGCAGTTTGACCAGGGTATACGCTGAAGCTTTCTTT. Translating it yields CASSLTRVYAEAFF.

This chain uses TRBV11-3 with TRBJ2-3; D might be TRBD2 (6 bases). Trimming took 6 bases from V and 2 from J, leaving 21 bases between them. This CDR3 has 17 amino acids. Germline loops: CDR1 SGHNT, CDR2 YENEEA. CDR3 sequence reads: CASRTRDSKAYTDTQYF. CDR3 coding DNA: TGTGCCAGCAGAACCCGGGACTCGAAGGCCTACACAGATACGCAGTATTTT.

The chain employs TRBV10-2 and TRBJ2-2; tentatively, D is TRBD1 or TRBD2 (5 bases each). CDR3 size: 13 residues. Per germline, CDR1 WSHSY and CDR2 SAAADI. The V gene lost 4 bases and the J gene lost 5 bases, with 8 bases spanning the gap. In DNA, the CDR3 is TGCGCCAGCAGTGCCAGGGAGACCGGGGAGCTGTTTTTT. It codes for CASSARETGELFF.

The CDR3 DNA reads TGTGCCAGCAGCGTAGGCCTAGCGGTATTTACCGGGGAGCTGTTTTTT. It specifies CASSVGLAVFTGELFF. V usage is TRBV9 and J usage is TRBJ2-2; TRBD2 matches at 7 bases. CDR1 is SGDLS, CDR2 YYNGEE, per germline. The CDR3 runs 16 residues. The trim removed 0 bases at V and 5 bases at J, leaving 7 bases unmatched.

Written as DNA, the CDR3 is TGTGCCAGTAGTAGGGGGAGCAATTCACCCCTCCACTTT. It codes for CASSRGSNSPLHF. The rearrangement joins TRBV19 to TRBJ1-6; D is perhaps TRBD1 (5 bases). V was pared by 4 bases and J by 7 bases, with 8 bases between. Germline CDR1 is LNHDA and CDR2 is SQIVND (reference sequence). This CDR3 contains 13 residues.

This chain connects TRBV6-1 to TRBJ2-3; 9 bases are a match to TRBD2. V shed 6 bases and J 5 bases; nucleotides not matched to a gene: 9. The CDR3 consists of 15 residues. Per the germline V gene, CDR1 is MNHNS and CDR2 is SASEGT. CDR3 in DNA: TGTGCCAGCAGCGTGACTAGCGGCAAGGGAGATACGCAGTATTTT. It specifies CASSVTSGKGDTQYF.

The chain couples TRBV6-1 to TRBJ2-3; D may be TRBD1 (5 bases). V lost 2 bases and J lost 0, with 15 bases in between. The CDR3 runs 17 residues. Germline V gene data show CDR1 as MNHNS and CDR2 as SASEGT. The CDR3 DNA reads TGTGCCAGCAGTGAACAGTACTGGGGCACTAGCACAGATACGCAGTATTTT. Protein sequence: CASSEQYWGTSTDTQYF.

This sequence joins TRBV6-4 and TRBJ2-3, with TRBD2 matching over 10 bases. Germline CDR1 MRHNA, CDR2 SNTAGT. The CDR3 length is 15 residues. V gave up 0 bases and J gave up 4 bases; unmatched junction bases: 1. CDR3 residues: CASSDSTSGPDTQYF. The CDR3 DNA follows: TGTGCCAGCAGTGACTCGACTAGCGGGCCAGATACGCAGTATTTT.

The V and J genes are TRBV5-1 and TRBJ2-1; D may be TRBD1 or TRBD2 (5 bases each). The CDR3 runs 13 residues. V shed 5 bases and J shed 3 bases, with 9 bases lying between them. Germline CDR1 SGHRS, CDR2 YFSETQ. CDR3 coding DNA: TGCGCCAGCAGGTGGGACCTCTACAATGAGCAGTTCTTC. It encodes CASRWDLYNEQFF.

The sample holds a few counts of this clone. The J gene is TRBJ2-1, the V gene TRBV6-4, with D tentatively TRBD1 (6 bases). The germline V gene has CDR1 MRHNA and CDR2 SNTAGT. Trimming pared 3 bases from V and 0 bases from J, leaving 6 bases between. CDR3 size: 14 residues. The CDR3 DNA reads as TGTGCCAGCAGTGAGGACAGCTCCTACAATGAGCAGTTCTTC. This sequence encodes CASSEDSSYNEQFF.

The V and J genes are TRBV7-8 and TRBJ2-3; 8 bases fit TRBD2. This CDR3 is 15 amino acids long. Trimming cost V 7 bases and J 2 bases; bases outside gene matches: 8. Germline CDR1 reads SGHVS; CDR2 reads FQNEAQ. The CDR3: CASTGAGEHTDTQYF. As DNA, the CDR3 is TGTGCCAGCACGGGAGCGGGGGAACACACAGATACGCAGTATTTT.